The next 2 T cell receptor beta chains were all read from a single sample in a study of CXCR3-negative and CXCR3-positive naive CD8 T cells. Preparation of TRB cDNA libraries relied on 5' RACE carrying UMI labels. For each CDR3 protein, TCRdb gives one entry from its re-call of the 5' RACE reads, without DNA. This table holds about 46,000 distinct CDR3 sequences. Material: naive CXCR3- CD8+ T cells from blood. Subset meaning: CD45RO-CCR7+CD27+CD95- naive CD8+ T cells lacking CXCR3 (TNR3-). These receptors were collected from a human donor in good health. Some clones in this sample may be carry-over from other donors' samples.

V gene TRBV6-2 or TRBV6-3 combines with J gene TRBJ2-1; TCRdb designates TRBD2, a call that cannot be tested without DNA. CDR3 length: 13 amino acids. Germline values: CDR1 MNHEY, CDR2 SVGEGT. The CDR3 is CASSLRTIHEQFF.

V gene TRBV27 combines with J gene TRBJ2-5; TCRdb picks TRBD1, but there is no DNA to check that call. This CDR3 is 13 amino acids long. Per the germline V gene, CDR1 is MNHEY and CDR2 is SMNVEV (reference sequence). CDR3 amino acids: CASRDTDSETQYF.